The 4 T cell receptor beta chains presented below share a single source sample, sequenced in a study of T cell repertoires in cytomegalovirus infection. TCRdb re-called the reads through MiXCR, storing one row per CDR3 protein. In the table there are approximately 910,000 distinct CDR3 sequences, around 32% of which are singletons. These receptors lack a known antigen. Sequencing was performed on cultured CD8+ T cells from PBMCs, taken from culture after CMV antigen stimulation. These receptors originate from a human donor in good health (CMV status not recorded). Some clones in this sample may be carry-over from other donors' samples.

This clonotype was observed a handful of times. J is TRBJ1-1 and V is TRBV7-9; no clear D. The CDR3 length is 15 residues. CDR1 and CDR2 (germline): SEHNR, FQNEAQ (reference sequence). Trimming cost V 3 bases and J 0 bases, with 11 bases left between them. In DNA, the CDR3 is TGTGCCAGCAGCTTTTTCGGAGGGATGAACACTGAAGCTTTCTTT. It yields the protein CASSFFGGMNTEAFF.

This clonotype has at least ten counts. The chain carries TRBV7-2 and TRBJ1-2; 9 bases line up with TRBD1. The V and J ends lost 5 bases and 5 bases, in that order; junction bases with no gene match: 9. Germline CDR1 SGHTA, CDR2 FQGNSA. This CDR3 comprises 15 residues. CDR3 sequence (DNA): TGTGCCAGCAGCCCGGGACAGGGAGGAGGTTATGGCTACACCTTC. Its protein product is CASSPGQGGGYGYTF.

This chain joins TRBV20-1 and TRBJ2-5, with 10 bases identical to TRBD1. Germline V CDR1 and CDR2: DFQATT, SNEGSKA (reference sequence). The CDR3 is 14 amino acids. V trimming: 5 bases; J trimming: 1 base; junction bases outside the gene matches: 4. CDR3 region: CSAQRDRGQETQYF. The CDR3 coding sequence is TGCAGTGCTCAGCGGGACAGGGGCCAAGAGACCCAGTACTTC.

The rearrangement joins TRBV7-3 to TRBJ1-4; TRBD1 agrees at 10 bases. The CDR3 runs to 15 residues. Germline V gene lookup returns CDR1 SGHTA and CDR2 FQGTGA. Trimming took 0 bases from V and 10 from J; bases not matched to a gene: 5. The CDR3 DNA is TGTGCCAGCAGCTTAACGGGGACAGGGGCTGCAAAACTGTTTTTT. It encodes CASSLTGTGAAKLFF.